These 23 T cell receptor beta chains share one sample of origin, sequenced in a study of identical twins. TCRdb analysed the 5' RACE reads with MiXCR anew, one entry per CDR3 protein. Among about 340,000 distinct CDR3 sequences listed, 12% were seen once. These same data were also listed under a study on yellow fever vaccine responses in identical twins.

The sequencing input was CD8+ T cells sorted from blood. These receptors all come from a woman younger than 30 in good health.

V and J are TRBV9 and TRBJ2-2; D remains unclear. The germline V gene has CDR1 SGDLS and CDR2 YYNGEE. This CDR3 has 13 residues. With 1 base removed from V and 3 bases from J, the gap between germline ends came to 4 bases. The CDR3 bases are TGTGCCAGCAGCGTAACGGACACCGGGGAGCTGTTTTTT. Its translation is CASSVTDTGELFF.

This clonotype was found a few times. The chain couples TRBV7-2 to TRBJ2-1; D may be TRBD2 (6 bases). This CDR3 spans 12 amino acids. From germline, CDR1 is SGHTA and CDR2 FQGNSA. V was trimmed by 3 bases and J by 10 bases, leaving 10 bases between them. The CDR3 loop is CASSLGEVEQFF. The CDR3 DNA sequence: TGTGCCAGCAGCTTGGGGGAGGTCGAGCAGTTCTTC. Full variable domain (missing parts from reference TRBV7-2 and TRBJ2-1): GAGVSQSPSNKVTEKGKDVELRCDPISGHTALYWYRQSLGQGLEFLIYFQGNSAPDKSGLPSDRFSAERTGGSVSTLTIQRTQQEDSAVYLCASSLGEVEQFFGPGTRLTVL.

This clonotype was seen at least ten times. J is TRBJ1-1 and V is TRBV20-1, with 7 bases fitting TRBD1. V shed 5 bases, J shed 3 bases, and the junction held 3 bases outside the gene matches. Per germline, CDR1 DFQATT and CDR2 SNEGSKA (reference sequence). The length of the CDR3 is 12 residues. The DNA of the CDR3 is TGCAGTGCTGCAGGGGGGCACACTGAAGCTTTCTTT. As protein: CSAAGGHTEAFF.

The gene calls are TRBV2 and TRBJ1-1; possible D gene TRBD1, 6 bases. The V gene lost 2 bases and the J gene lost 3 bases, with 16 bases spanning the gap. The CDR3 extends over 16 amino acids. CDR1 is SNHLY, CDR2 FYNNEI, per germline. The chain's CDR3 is CASSERGRGMDTEAFF. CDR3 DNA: TGTGCCAGCAGTGAACGGGGAAGGGGGATGGACACTGAAGCTTTCTTT.

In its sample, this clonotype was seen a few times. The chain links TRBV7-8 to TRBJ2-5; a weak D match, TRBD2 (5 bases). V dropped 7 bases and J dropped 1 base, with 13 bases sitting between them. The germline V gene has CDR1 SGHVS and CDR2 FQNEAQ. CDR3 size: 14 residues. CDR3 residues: CASTSGRGQETQYF. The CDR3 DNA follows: TGTGCCAGCACCTCCGGTCGGGGCCAAGAGACCCAGTACTTC.

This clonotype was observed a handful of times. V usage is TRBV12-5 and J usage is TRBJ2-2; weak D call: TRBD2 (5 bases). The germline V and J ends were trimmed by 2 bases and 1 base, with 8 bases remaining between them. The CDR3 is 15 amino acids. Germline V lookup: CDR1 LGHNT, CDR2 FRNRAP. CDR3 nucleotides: TGTGCTAGTGGTTTGATTGGACTGAACACCGGGGAGCTGTTTTTT. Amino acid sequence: CASGLIGLNTGELFF.

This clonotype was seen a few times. The CDR3 region is CAISAMVPQGTYEQYF. The DNA of the CDR3 is TGTGCCATCAGTGCAATGGTCCCACAGGGCACCTACGAGCAGTACTTC. The chain carries TRBV10-3 and TRBJ2-7; D is perhaps TRBD1 (6 bases). The CDR3 is 16 amino acids. Germline CDR1 and CDR2: ENHRY and SYGVKD. Trimming left V 4 bases short and J 2 bases short, with 18 bases between.

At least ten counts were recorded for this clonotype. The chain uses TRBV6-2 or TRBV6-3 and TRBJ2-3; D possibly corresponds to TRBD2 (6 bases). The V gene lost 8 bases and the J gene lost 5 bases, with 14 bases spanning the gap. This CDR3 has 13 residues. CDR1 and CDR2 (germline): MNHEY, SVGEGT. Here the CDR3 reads CASGVTEGDTQYF. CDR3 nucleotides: TGTGCCAGCGGGGTAACGGAGGGAGATACGCAGTATTTT.

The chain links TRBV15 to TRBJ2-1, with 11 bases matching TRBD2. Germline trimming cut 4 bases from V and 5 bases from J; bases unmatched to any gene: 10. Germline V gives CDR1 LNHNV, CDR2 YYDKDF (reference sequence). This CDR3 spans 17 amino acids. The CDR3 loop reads CATSTLPGLAENNEQFF. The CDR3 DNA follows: TGTGCCACCAGCACGCTACCGGGACTAGCGGAGAACAATGAGCAGTTCTTC.

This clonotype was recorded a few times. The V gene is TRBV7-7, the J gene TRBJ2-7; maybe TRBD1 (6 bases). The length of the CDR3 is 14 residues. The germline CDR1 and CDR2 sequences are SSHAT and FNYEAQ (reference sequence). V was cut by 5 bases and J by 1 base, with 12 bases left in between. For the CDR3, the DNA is TGTGCCAGCAGCCCGAGGGGGAAGTCCTACGAGCAGTACGTC. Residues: CASSPRGKSYEQYV.

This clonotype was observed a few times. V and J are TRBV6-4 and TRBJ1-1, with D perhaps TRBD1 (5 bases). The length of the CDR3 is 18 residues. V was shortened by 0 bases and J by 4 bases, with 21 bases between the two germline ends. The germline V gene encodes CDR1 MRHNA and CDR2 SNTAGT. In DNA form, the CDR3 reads TGTGCCAGCAGTGACTCAGGGCTTGGCCAGGGCTACGGCACTGAAGCTTTCTTT. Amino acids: CASSDSGLGQGYGTEAFF.

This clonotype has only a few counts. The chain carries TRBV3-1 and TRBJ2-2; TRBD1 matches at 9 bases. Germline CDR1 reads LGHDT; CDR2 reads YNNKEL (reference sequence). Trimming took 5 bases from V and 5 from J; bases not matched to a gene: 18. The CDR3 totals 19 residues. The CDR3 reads CASSARDFPGQGWTGELFF. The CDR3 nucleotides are TGTGCCAGCAGCGCTCGCGATTTCCCGGGACAGGGTTGGACCGGGGAGCTGTTTTTT.

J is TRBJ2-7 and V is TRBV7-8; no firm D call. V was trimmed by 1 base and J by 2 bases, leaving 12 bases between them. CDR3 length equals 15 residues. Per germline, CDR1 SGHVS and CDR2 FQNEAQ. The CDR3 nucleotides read TGTGCCAGCAGCTTAGGCATTTCAGGAACCTACGAGCAGTACGTC. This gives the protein CASSLGISGTYEQYV.

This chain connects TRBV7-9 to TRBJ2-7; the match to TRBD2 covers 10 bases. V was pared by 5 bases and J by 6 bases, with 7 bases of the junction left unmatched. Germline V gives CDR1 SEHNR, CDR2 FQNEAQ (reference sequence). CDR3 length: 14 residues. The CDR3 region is CASSPSGRAFEQYF. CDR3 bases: TGTGCCAGCAGCCCGAGCGGGAGGGCCTTCGAGCAGTACTTC.

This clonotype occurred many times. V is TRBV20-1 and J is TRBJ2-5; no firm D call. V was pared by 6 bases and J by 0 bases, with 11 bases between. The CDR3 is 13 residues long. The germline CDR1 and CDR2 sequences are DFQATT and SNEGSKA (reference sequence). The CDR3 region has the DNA TGCAGTGCCGCAGGCTACTACCAAGAGACCCAGTACTTC. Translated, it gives CSAAGYYQETQYF.

CDR3 protein: CASSRDSRETQYF. The CDR3 DNA sequence: TGTGCCAGCAGTCGGGACAGTAGAGAGACCCAGTACTTC. The chain is built from TRBV6-1 and TRBJ2-5; 7 bases fit TRBD1. CDR1 MNHNS and CDR2 SASEGT come from the germline V gene. CDR3 length: 13 amino acids. The junction had 4 bases not matched to a gene; V was cut back by 5 bases and J by 4 bases.

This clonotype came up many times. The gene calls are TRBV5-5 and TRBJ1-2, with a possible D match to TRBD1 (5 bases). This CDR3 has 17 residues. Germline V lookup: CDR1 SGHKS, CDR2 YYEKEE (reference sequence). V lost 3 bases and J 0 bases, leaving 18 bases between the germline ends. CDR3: CASSSYGTETANYGYTF. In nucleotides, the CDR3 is TGTGCCAGCAGCTCGTACGGGACGGAGACGGCTAACTATGGCTACACCTTC.

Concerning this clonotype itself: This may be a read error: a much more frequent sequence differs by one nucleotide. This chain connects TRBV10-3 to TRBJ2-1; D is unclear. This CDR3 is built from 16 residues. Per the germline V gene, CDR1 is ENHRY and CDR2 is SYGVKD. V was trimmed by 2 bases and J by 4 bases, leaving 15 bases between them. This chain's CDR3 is CAISEIATGAYNEQFF. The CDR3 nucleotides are TGTGCCATCAGTGAGATAGCCACCGGCGCGTACAATGAGCAGTTCTTC.

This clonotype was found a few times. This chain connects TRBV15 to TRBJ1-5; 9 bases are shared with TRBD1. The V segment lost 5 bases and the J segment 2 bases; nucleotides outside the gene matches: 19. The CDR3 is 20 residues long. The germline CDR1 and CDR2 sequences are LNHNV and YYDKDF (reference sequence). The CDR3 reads CATSPQTGTGRFKGNQPQHF. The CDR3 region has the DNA TGTGCCACCAGCCCACAGACCGGGACAGGGAGGTTTAAAGGCAATCAGCCCCAGCATTTT.

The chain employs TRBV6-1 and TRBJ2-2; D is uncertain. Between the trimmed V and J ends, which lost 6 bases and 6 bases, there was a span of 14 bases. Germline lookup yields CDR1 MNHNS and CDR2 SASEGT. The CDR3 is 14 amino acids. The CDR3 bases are TGTGCCAGCAGGGGGAAGGTTTTGGCCGGGGAGCTGTTTTTT. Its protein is CASRGKVLAGELFF.

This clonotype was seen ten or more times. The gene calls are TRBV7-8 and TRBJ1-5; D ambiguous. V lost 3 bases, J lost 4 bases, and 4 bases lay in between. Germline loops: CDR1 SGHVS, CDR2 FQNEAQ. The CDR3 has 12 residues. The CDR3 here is CASSLVNQPQHF. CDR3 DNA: TGTGCCAGCAGCTTGGTTAATCAGCCCCAGCATTTT.

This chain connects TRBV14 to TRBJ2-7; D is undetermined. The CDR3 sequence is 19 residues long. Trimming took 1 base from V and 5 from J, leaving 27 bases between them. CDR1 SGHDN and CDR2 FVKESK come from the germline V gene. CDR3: CASSQGTATPAHLRDEQYF. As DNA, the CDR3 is TGTGCCAGCAGCCAAGGTACAGCGACCCCAGCTCATTTACGTGACGAGCAGTACTTC.

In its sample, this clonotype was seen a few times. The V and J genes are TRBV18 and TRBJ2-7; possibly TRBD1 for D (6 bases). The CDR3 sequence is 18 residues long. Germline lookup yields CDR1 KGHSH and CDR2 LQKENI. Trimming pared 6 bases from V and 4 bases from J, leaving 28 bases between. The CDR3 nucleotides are TGTGCCAGCTCTCCCGGACAGTCCCCATCTTTCCTTGGATACGAGCAGTACGTC. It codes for CASSPGQSPSFLGYEQYV.